This record covers a single T cell receptor beta chain. No antigen is known for it. This record comes from a study of T cell responses to AZD1222 COVID-19 vaccine. The CDR3 runs to 17 residues. Germline CDR1 reads MDHEN; CDR2 reads SYDVKM. With 6 bases removed from V and 0 bases from J, the gap between germline ends came to 20 bases. Overall study results and limits: Donor demographics were predominantly white British with a female majority; clonal diversity may be underestimated. Repertoires were obtained only post-peak T cell response. Spike-specific TCRs gained breadth and depth after people received two AZD1222 doses. Targets within unmutated variant regions were reportedly found for nearly half of spike-specific TCRs.

Libraries were prepared by immunoSEQ multiplex PCR; TCRdb keeps only in-frame clonotypes and omits some of them. The sample holds over 150,000 clones, 90% seen once. The chain couples TRBV28 to TRBJ1-1; no definite D call. The TCR comes from an adult in good health. This specimen was peripheral blood, taken on day 0 of AZD1222 vaccination. This CDR3 is CASSPGIGRSMNTEAFF. CDR3 sequence (DNA): TGTGCCAGCAGCCCCGGGATTGGGAGGTCCATGAACACTGAAGCTTTCTTT.